The source of this T cell receptor (beta chain) is a study of T cells in Graves' hyperthyroidism and ophthalmopathy. The CDR3 sequence is 14 residues long. CDR1 and CDR2 from the germline V gene are SGHNT and YYREEE (reference sequence). V was clipped by 4 bases and J by 7 bases, with 18 bases between them. The source material, RNA transcripts, was used to amplify TCR beta CDR3 regions. First-round RT-PCR of the TCR CDR3 relied on the HTBI primer set. MiXCR, applied by TCRdb to the multiplex PCR reads, yields one record per CDR3 protein. The data show roughly 580,000 distinct CDR3 sequences, about half seen once.

The source is a woman aged 18 to 35 with Graves' hyperthyroidism. Sequenced input: peripheral blood or thyroid tissue (not recorded which). The chain joins TRBV5-4 to TRBJ2-7; D possibly corresponds to TRBD2 (6 bases). CDR3 coding DNA: TGTGCCAGCAGCCAAGAAGTGGCGGGACGAGAGCAGTACTTC. Its translation: CASSQEVAGREQYF.